Below are 25 T cell receptor beta chains sequenced from a single sample in a study of regulatory T cells in long-lasting Graves disease. TCR beta libraries were built with iRepertoire HTBI primers and Arm-PCR of CDR3 regions. TCRdb re-derived calls from the multiplex PCR reads in MiXCR, one entry per CDR3 protein. This sample carries around 360,000 distinct CDR3 sequences, about 17% of them seen once, and the ten largest clones take around 20%. Described time point: newly diagnosed GD, antithyroid drugs for less than 3 months. PBMC RNA served as the TCR library source. The sample was also linked to a second study, of T cells in Graves' hyperthyroidism and ophthalmopathy.

The material was peripheral blood mononuclear cells (PBMCs), obtained at new diagnosis, from a patient treated with antithyroid drugs. The receptors derive from a woman aged 18-29 years with Graves disease.

This clonotype was counted a few times. This chain connects TRBV9 to TRBJ2-5; 11 nucleotides align to TRBD1. Germline CDR1 is SGDLS and CDR2 is YYNGEE. J gave up 5 bases and V 3 bases, and 12 bases lay outside the gene matches. This CDR3 region has 17 residues. CDR3 DNA sequence: TGTGCCAGCAGCGCTCATACTGGACAGGGGGCCGGGGAGACCCAGTACTTC. The encoded protein is CASSAHTGQGAGETQYF.

The chain couples TRBV7-9 to TRBJ2-1; TRBD1 agrees at 8 bases. CDR1 SEHNR and CDR2 FQNEAQ come from the germline V gene (reference sequence). The CDR3 consists of 12 residues. Trimming cost V 5 bases and J 12 bases; bases outside gene matches: 6. This chain's CDR3 is CASSPGQGGQFF. The DNA of the CDR3 is TGTGCCAGCAGCCCAGGACAGGGTGGGCAGTTCTTC.

This clonotype was recorded only once. The chain employs TRBV5-8 and TRBJ2-2; 9 bases are a match to TRBD1. The CDR3 loop spans 15 amino acids. J gave up 7 bases and V 0 bases, and 4 bases lay outside the gene matches. Per germline, CDR1 SGHTS and CDR2 YDEGEE. DNA for the CDR3: TGTGCCAGCAGCTTGGCCGGACAGGGGATCGGGGAGCTGTTTTTT. It translates to CASSLAGQGIGELFF. Full variable domain (rest looked up from reference TRBV5-8 and TRBJ2-2): EAGVTQSPTHLIKTRGQQATLRCSPISGHTSVYWYQQALGLGLQFLLWYDEGEERNRGNFPPRFSGRQFPNYSSELNVNALELEDSALYLCASSLAGQGIGELFFGEGSRLTVL.

This clonotype was counted at least ten times. CDR3 nucleotides: TGTGCCAGCAGCCAGCTTAATGAAAAACTGTTTTTT. Amino acid sequence: CASSQLNEKLFF. This chain uses TRBV4-2 with TRBJ1-4; D not certain. V lost 3 bases and J 4 bases, leaving 3 bases between the germline ends. The CDR3 is made up of 12 amino acids. Germline V lookup: CDR1 LGHNA, CDR2 YNFKEQ.

The chain has TRBV20-1 and TRBJ2-2; TRBD1 matches 8 bases. The V gene's germline CDR1 is DFQATT and CDR2 SNEGSKA (reference sequence). The CDR3 has 16 residues. V lost 3 bases, J lost 3 bases, and 9 bases stayed unmatched. CDR3 coding DNA: TGCAGTGCTAGCCCGGACAGGGCAGGTGACACCGGGGAGCTGTTTTTT. This gives the protein CSASPDRAGDTGELFF.

This clonotype was detected only a few times. The J gene is TRBJ1-6, the V gene TRBV19; tentative D call: TRBD1 (5 bases). The germline V and J ends were trimmed by 3 bases and 9 bases, with 12 bases remaining between them. Germline values: CDR1 LNHDA, CDR2 SQIVND (reference sequence). The CDR3 loop spans 14 amino acids. Here the CDR3 reads CASSIRGAGSPLHF. CDR3 DNA sequence: TGTGCCAGTAGTATCCGCGGGGCAGGTTCACCCCTCCACTTT.

This clonotype was detected a few times. This may arise from a read error, as a much more abundant clone is one base away. The chain uses TRBV7-9 and TRBJ2-1; 8 nucleotides agree with TRBD2. In germline, CDR1 is SEHNR, CDR2 FQNEAQ (reference sequence). There are 17 residues in the CDR3. The V and J ends lost 5 bases and 7 bases, in that order; junction bases with no gene match: 16. The CDR3 DNA follows: TGTGCCAGCAGCCCAGGGTGGCGGGGGGTCGCGAAGAATGAGCAGTTCTTC. Translated: CASSPGWRGVAKNEQFF.

The sample holds many counts of this clonotype. The chain is built from TRBV5-1 and TRBJ2-1; 9 nucleotides agree with TRBD1. Germline CDR1 is SGHRS and CDR2 is YFSETQ. The trim removed 2 bases at V and 6 bases at J, leaving 9 bases unmatched. The CDR3 is 16 amino acids. CDR3 residues: CASSFSGDRVSNEQFF. CDR3 coding DNA: TGCGCCAGCAGCTTCTCCGGGGACAGGGTCTCCAATGAGCAGTTCTTC.

This clonotype was recorded at least ten times. The gene calls are TRBV19 and TRBJ2-7, with 12 bases aligning to TRBD2. The CDR3 sequence is 21 residues long. Germline V gene data show CDR1 as LNHDA and CDR2 as SQIVND (reference sequence). V gave up 3 bases and J gave up 2 bases; unmatched junction bases: 20. CDR3 loop: CASSIGIGRAQTSGSPYEQYF. The CDR3 DNA sequence: TGTGCCAGTAGTATCGGAATAGGGAGGGCCCAGACTAGCGGGAGCCCCTACGAGCAGTACTTC.

This chain joins TRBV15 and TRBJ1-2; perhaps TRBD1 as D (5 bases). The CDR3 has 16 amino acids. V gave up 0 bases and J gave up 6 bases, with 17 bases separating them. Germline-derived CDR1 and CDR2 are LNHNV and YYDKDF (reference sequence). The CDR3 here is CATSRDGRGSIDGYTF. CDR3 bases: TGTGCCACCAGCAGAGATGGTAGGGGATCGATTGATGGCTACACCTTC. The full variable domain, in which reference TRBV15 and TRBJ1-2 provide the parts outside the CDR3, is DAMVIQNPRYQVTQFGKPVTLSCSQTLNHNVMYWYQQKSSQAPKLLFHYYDKDFNNEADTPDNFQSRRPNTSFCFLDIRSPGLGDTAMYLCATSRDGRGSIDGYTFGSGTRLTVV.

Ten or more counts support this clonotype. The V and J genes are TRBV18 and TRBJ2-2; D gene uncertain. Between the trimmed V and J ends, which lost 2 bases and 1 base, there was a span of 8 bases. Germline V gene data show CDR1 as KGHSH and CDR2 as LQKENI. The CDR3 runs to 15 residues. CDR3: CASSPVEVNTGELFF. The DNA of the CDR3 is TGTGCCAGCTCACCAGTTGAGGTGAACACCGGGGAGCTGTTTTTT.

This chain uses TRBV29-1 with TRBJ2-3, with TRBD2 matching over 7 bases. Germline V lookup: CDR1 SQVTM, CDR2 ANQGSEA. V shed 5 bases, J shed 3 bases, and the junction held 8 bases outside the gene matches. This CDR3 comprises 14 residues. In DNA, the CDR3 is TGCAGCGTTCCCGTAGCGGGTTTTACAGATACGCAGTATTTT. Encoded protein: CSVPVAGFTDTQYF.

This chain connects TRBV9 to TRBJ1-5, with TRBD1 matching over 8 bases. The CDR3 length is 15 residues. Germline-derived CDR1 and CDR2 are SGDLS and YYNGEE. V trimming: 2 bases; J trimming: 5 bases; junction bases outside the gene matches: 6. The CDR3 region is CASSVVDRGDQPQHF. As DNA, the CDR3 is TGTGCCAGCAGCGTGGTCGACAGGGGTGATCAGCCCCAGCATTTT. Full variable domain (remainder filled in from reference TRBV9 and TRBJ1-5): DSGVTQTPKHLITATGQRVTLRCSPRSGDLSVYWYQQSLDQGLQFLIQYYNGEERAKGNILERFSAQQFPDLHSELNLSSLELGDSALYFCASSVVDRGDQPQHFGDGTRLSIL.

This clonotype was counted many times. J is TRBJ2-7 and V is TRBV2; D possibly uses TRBD1 or TRBD2 (6 bases each). Germline lookup yields CDR1 SNHLY and CDR2 FYNNEI. V was pared by 3 bases and J by 4 bases, with 13 bases between. The CDR3 runs to 14 residues. The CDR3 sequence: CASSDLRGRYEQYF. The DNA for the CDR3 is TGTGCCAGCAGTGATCTTCGGGGGCGGTACGAGCAGTACTTC.

Only a few counts were recorded for this clonotype. This rearrangement joins TRBV5-1 to TRBJ1-4, with 7 positions matching TRBD1. The CDR3 covers 14 residues. The germline V gene encodes CDR1 SGHRS and CDR2 YFSETQ. Trimming took 4 bases from V and 8 from J; bases not matched to a gene: 8. CDR3 DNA: TGCGCCAGCAGCCCGGGACAGCCACGAGAAAAACTGTTTTTT. Translating gives CASSPGQPREKLFF.

The table lists this clonotype with many counts. This chain connects TRBV20-1 to TRBJ2-5; TRBD2 agrees at 7 bases. Trimming cost V 5 bases and J 5 bases; bases outside gene matches: 8. This CDR3 is built from 13 residues. CDR1 is DFQATT, CDR2 SNEGSKA, per germline (reference sequence). The CDR3 DNA is TGCAGTGCTTGGACTAGTTTAAGGGAGACCCAGTACTTC. It codes for CSAWTSLRETQYF.

The CDR3 sequence is CSARGGRGNEKLFF. CDR3 bases: TGCAGTGCTAGAGGGGGCAGGGGTAATGAAAAACTGTTTTTT. The rearrangement uses TRBV20-1 and TRBJ1-4, with D possibly matching TRBD1 (6 bases). Germline CDR1 DFQATT, CDR2 SNEGSKA (reference sequence). V gave up 1 base and J gave up 4 bases, with 10 bases separating them. The CDR3 runs to 14 residues.

This clonotype was seen ten or more times. The CDR3 DNA follows: TGTGCCAGCAGCAAAACGGACAGCCAACCTTATGGCTACACCTTC. Translated, it gives CASSKTDSQPYGYTF. This sequence joins TRBV3-1 and TRBJ1-2; tentative D call: TRBD1 (6 bases). Trimming stripped 5 bases from V and 5 bases from J, with 18 bases between. CDR3 length equals 15 residues. The germline V gene has CDR1 LGHDT and CDR2 YNNKEL (reference sequence).

With respect to this clonotype: Sequence at one end of the junction differs from germline and may be a read error. The V and J genes are TRBV28 and TRBJ1-5; D unresolved. Per the germline V gene, CDR1 is MDHEN and CDR2 is SYDVKM. This CDR3 has 14 amino acids. The CDR3 nucleotides read TGTGCCATCAGTCCAGAAAACGGTAATCAGCCCCAGCATTTT. Its translation: CAISPENGNQPQHF.

In its sample, this clonotype was seen many times. The chain joins TRBV20-1 to TRBJ2-7; possibly TRBD1 for D (6 bases). Deletions cut 3 bases from V and 3 bases from J, with 9 bases between. The CDR3 totals 12 residues. Looked up from germline, CDR1 is DFQATT and CDR2 is SNEGSKA (reference sequence). The CDR3 nucleotides are TGCAGTGCTAGTAGGGGGATCTACGAGCAGTACTTC. It is translated as CSASRGIYEQYF.

The chain couples TRBV2 to TRBJ2-7; 12 bases are a match to TRBD2. CDR1 and CDR2 (germline): SNHLY, FYNNEI. The CDR3 spans 16 residues. The J segment lost 5 bases and the V segment lost 4 bases, leaving 9 bases of the junction unmatched. The CDR3 protein is CASSGLAGVVGHEQYF. In nucleotides, the CDR3 is TGTGCCAGCAGTGGACTAGCGGGAGTCGTAGGGCACGAGCAGTACTTC.

As regards this clonotype: This may be a read error: a much more frequent sequence differs by one nucleotide. This sequence joins TRBV28 and TRBJ1-3; D is unresolved. The CDR3 length is 15 residues. The germline gives CDR1 MDHEN, CDR2 SYDVKM. The CDR3 sequence: CASRNPGYSGSTIYF. CDR3 nucleotides: TGTGCCAGCAGAAACCCGGGGTACTCTGGAAGCACCATATATTTT.

The table lists this clonotype with many counts. The genes are TRBV5-4 and TRBJ2-3, with a possible D match to TRBD2 (5 bases). The V and J ends lost 0 bases and 7 bases respectively, with 6 bases between them. The CDR3 is made up of 12 amino acids. Germline V lookup: CDR1 SGHNT, CDR2 YYREEE (reference sequence). CDR3 sequence: CASSLERYTQYF. CDR3 nucleotides: TGTGCCAGCAGCTTGGAGCGGTATACGCAGTATTTT.

In its sample, this clonotype was seen many times. V and J are TRBV12-3 or TRBV12-4 and TRBJ2-1; TRBD1 aligns across 7 bases. The CDR3 runs 15 residues. The junction had 10 bases not matched to a gene; V was cut back by 4 bases and J by 7 bases. The CDR3 nucleotides read TGTGCCAGCAGTTCCTACCGGGACAGTAAAAATGAGCAGTTCTTC. Translation: CASSSYRDSKNEQFF.

At least ten counts were recorded for this clonotype. The chain is built from TRBV7-9 and TRBJ1-1, with D perhaps matching TRBD1 (6 bases). Germline CDR1 is SEHNR and CDR2 is FQNEAQ (reference sequence). The CDR3 runs to 16 residues. Trimming stripped 5 bases from V and 0 bases from J, with 16 bases between. The CDR3 is CASSQKPGQMNTEAFF. Here the CDR3 DNA reads TGTGCCAGCAGCCAGAAACCCGGACAGATGAACACTGAAGCTTTCTTT.